This T cell receptor (beta chain) was identified during a study of regulatory T cells in long-lasting Graves disease. Time point in this sample: newly diagnosed GD, antithyroid drugs for less than 3 months. Making the TCR library involved RNA that had been extracted from PBMCs. Graves' disease diagnosis was established per American Thyroid Association guidelines. Trimming left V 2 bases short and J 5 bases short, with 19 bases between. This CDR3 is 16 amino acids long. Germline V CDR1 and CDR2: KGHSH, LQKENI. Arm-PCR of CDR3 regions with iRepertoire HTBI primers generated TCR beta libraries. Each CDR3 protein is one row after TCRdb ran MiXCR on the multiplex PCR reads. The sample shows 400,000 to 550,000 distinct CDR3 sequences, 16% of them seen only once. These records were also assigned to another study, of T cells in Graves' hyperthyroidism and ophthalmopathy.

The sample in question was peripheral blood mononuclear cells (PBMCs), obtained at new diagnosis, from a patient treated with antithyroid drugs. V and J are TRBV18 and TRBJ2-7; D might be TRBD2 (5 bases). The sequence was obtained from a woman aged 25-40 years with Graves disease. CDR3 bases: TGTGCCAGCTCACCAGACGCGCGGGTAGTATCGGACGAGCAGTACTTC. Translating gives CASSPDARVVSDEQYF.